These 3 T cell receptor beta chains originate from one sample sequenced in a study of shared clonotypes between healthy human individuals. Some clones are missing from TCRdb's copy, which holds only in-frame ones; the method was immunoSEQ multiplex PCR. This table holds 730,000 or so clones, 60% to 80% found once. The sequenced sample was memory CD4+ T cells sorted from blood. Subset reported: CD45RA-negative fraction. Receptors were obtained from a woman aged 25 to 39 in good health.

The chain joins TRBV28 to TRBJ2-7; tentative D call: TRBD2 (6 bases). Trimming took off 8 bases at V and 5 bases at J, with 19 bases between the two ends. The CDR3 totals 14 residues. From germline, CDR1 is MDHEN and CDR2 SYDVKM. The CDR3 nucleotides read TGTGCCAGCGGAAGTATCGGGAGTTTCGACGAGCAGTACTTC. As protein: CASGSIGSFDEQYF.

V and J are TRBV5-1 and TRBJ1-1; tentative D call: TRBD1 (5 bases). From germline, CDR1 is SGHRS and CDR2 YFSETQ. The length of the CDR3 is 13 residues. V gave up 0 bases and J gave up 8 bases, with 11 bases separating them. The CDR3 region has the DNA TGCGCCAGCAGCTTGGGGCAGGGATCCGAAGCTTTCTTT. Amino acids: CASSLGQGSEAFF.

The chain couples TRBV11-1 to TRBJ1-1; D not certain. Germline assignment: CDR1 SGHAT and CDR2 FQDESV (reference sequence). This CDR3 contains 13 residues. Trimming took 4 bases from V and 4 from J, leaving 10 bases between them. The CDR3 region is CASSSGMGTEAFF. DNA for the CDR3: TGTGCCAGCAGCTCGGGGATGGGCACTGAAGCTTTCTTT.